This TCR beta chain originates from a study of cytomegalovirus exposure and HLA in healthy donors. The PCR made use of 60 Vbeta and 13 Jbeta primers. The data were produced by immunoSEQ multiplex PCR, yet TCRdb's version contains in-frame clones alone and is incomplete. The data hold 77,000 or so clones, with 75% observed a single time. The CDR3 extends over 15 amino acids. V lost 4 bases and J 6 bases, leaving 17 bases between the germline ends. Germline CDR1 and CDR2: SGHRS and YFSETQ. Study observations and caveats: Presence/absence analyses rested on an assumption that sequencing depth was roughly uniform across donors. Further analysis was carried out later, and it showed several of the most significant clusters appearing linked to common viral pathogens.

Worth noting for this clone: Its antigen is unknown.

This clonotype was sampled from a woman aged 40 to 55 in good health and CMV-seronegative. Material: PBMCs. The rearrangement uses TRBV5-1 and TRBJ2-1, with D unresolved. This CDR3 is CASSPHSDKGNEQFF. For the CDR3, the DNA is TGCGCCAGCAGCCCCCACAGTGACAAAGGCAATGAGCAGTTCTTC.